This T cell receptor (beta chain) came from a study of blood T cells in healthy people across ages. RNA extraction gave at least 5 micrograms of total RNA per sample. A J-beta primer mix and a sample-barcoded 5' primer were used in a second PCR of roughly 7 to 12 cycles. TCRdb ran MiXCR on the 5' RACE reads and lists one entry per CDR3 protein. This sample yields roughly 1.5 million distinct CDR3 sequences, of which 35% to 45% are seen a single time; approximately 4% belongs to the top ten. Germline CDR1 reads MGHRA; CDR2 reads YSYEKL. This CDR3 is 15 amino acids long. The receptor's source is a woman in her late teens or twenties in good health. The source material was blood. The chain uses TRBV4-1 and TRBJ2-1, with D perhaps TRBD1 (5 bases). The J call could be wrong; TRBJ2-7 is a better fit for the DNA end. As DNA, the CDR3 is TGCGCCAGCAGCCATCTAAGGGGCCTGCCCAATGAGCAGTACTTC. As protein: CASSHLRGLPNEQYF.